This section outlines one TCR beta chain sequence together with its context. This sample is drawn from a study of blood T cell repertoires in COVID-19. Study in general: The United States, Italy and Spain supplied acute and convalescent COVID-19 samples. PBMCs, B-cell-depleted T cells, or T cells were the source of the cDNA or gDNA that made up the material.

CDR3 length: 14 amino acids. Germline-derived CDR1 and CDR2 are MNHEY and SVGAGI. J lost 9 bases, V lost 2 bases, and 7 bases had no gene match. Methods used by the authors: Amplification of reference gene primers was used by the study to estimate nucleated cell counts. Sequenced by immunoSEQ multiplex PCR; TCRdb stores in-frame clones only, minus some. V and J calls plus clone size are reproduced from that table; the DNA served to infer D and trimming. The repertoire includes 40,000 to 50,000 clones, more than 80% of them detected once, and approximately 6.4% sits in the top ten. V usage is TRBV6-5 and J usage is TRBJ1-5; 7 nucleotides align to TRBD1. Sequencing was done on a sample of peripheral blood. The receptor's source is a man in his sixties or seventies with active COVID-19. The CDR3 DNA is TGTGCCAGCAGTTACCGACAGGGACAAGGGCCCCAGCATTTT. Translating it yields CASSYRQGQGPQHF.